These 26 T cell receptor beta chains were all obtained from the same sample, sequenced in a study of glioma-infiltrating T cells. The iRepertoire nested amplicon-rescue multiplex PCR amplified TCR alpha and beta CDR3s from RNA. TCRdb analysed the multiplex PCR reads with MiXCR anew, one entry per CDR3 protein. In the table there are around 97,000 distinct CDR3 sequences, under 30% of which are singletons. The sequenced sample consisted of glioma tissue, nonneoplastic brain tissue, or PBMCs (not recorded which). These receptors were obtained from a human donor with low-grade glioma or glioblastoma, undergoing nonglioma brain surgery, or in good health (not recorded which).

In this sample, this clonotype turned up many times. The rearrangement joins TRBV20-1 to TRBJ1-2; 7 bases match TRBD1. The CDR3 is 13 residues long. With 3 bases clipped from V and 4 bases from J, the junction kept 5 bases outside the gene matches. Looked up from germline, CDR1 is DFQATT and CDR2 is SNEGSKA (reference sequence). The CDR3 region has the DNA TGCAGTGCTAGTAATCCAGGGGGCTATGGCTACACCTTC. It is translated as CSASNPGGYGYTF.

This clonotype has just one count. A much bigger clone sits one base away, suggesting this may be a read error. The chain joins TRBV12-3 or TRBV12-4 to TRBJ1-2; 7 bases match TRBD1. The CDR3 length is 12 residues. After removal of 6 bases from V and 10 bases from J, the junction contained 8 bases not matched to a gene. The CDR3 region has the DNA TGTGCCAGCAGGAAAGGGGGCGGTGCCTACACCTTC. It encodes CASRKGGGAYTF.

There are a few counts of this clonotype. The rearrangement links TRBV7-9 to TRBJ2-7, with no clear D. The CDR3 extends over 14 amino acids. The V end was cut by 4 bases, the J end by 1 base, with 11 bases between. Germline loops: CDR1 SEHNR, CDR2 FQNEAQ (reference sequence). The CDR3 here is CASSSTTISYEQYF. CDR3 DNA sequence: TGTGCCAGCAGCTCTACCACAATTTCCTACGAGCAGTACTTC. Full variable domain (rest looked up from reference TRBV7-9 and TRBJ2-7): DTGVSQNPRHKITKRGQNVTFRCDPISEHNRLYWYRQTLGQGPEFLTYFQNEAQLEKSRLLSDRFSAERPKGSFSTLEIQRTEQGDSAMYLCASSSTTISYEQYFGPGTRLTVT.

The chain combines TRBV7-8 with TRBJ2-7, with D perhaps TRBD2 (5 bases). CDR1 SGHVS and CDR2 FQNEAQ come from the germline V gene. The CDR3 is made up of 15 amino acids. Trimming cost V 2 bases and J 0 bases, with 11 bases left between them. The CDR3 DNA is TGTGCCAGCAGCTTAATTCCGGGGAGCTCCTACGAGCAGTACTTC. It yields the protein CASSLIPGSSYEQYF.

The table lists this clonotype with many counts. The rearrangement uses TRBV7-3 and TRBJ1-1, with no clear D. The V gene lost 5 bases and the J gene lost 0 bases, with 7 bases spanning the gap. The CDR3 runs 13 residues. Germline CDR1 and CDR2: SGHTA and FQGTGA. The CDR3 loop is CASSPYLNTEAFF. The CDR3 nucleotides read TGTGCCAGCAGCCCCTATTTGAACACTGAAGCTTTCTTT.

This clonotype occurred many times. CDR3 DNA: TGTGCCAGCAGCCCTCTAAGCTCTGGAAACACCATATATTTT. The encoded protein is CASSPLSSGNTIYF. The chain carries TRBV7-9 and TRBJ1-3; D gene unclear. V shed 5 bases and J shed 0 bases, with 8 bases lying between them. The CDR3 totals 14 residues. Germline V gene data show CDR1 as SEHNR and CDR2 as FQNEAQ (reference sequence).

With regard to this clonotype: This may be a read error: a much more frequent sequence differs by one nucleotide. The chain recombines TRBV27 with TRBJ1-2; 7 nucleotides agree with TRBD1. The CDR3 loop spans 16 amino acids. CDR1 is MNHEY and CDR2 is SMNVEV in the germline V gene (reference sequence). DNA of the CDR3: TGTGCCAGCAGCATACAGGGGCCGCCAGCTAAGTATGGCTACACCTTC. Its translation is CASSIQGPPAKYGYTF.

Notes on this clonotype: A much larger clone differs from this one at a single base, so this may be a read error. This chain connects TRBV7-3 to TRBJ2-2, with D tentatively TRBD1 or TRBD2 (5 bases each). With 2 bases removed from V and 1 base from J, the gap between germline ends came to 11 bases. Germline V gene sequence: CDR1 SGHTA, CDR2 FQGTGA. This CDR3 has 16 amino acids. CDR3 residues: CASSLGGKQNTGELFF. DNA for the CDR3: TGTGCCAGCAGCTTAGGGGGAAAGCAGAACACCGGGGAGCTGTTTTTT.

This clonotype was counted at least ten times. The J gene is TRBJ2-3, the V gene TRBV6-6, with D possibly being TRBD2 (6 bases). The CDR3 runs 16 residues. The V end lost 0 bases, the J end lost 4 bases, and 14 bases lay between the germline ends. Germline V lookup: CDR1 MNHNY, CDR2 SVGAGI (reference sequence). The CDR3 loop is CASSYSIPGESDTQYF. The CDR3 coding sequence is TGTGCCAGCAGTTACTCGATACCGGGGGAGTCAGATACGCAGTATTTT.

This clonotype was counted a few times. The chain links TRBV2 to TRBJ1-6; D is uncertain. The CDR3 spans 12 residues. Trimming pared 8 bases from V and 6 bases from J, leaving 8 bases between. Germline CDR1 and CDR2: SNHLY and FYNNEI. CDR3 protein: CASALLNSPLHF. The CDR3, as DNA: TGTGCCAGCGCTCTCCTTAATTCACCCCTCCACTTT.

Comment on this clonotype: A read error may be the cause here, since a much bigger clone is one base away. The rearrangement uses TRBV28 and TRBJ1-5, with TRBD1 matching 10 bases. This CDR3 region has 15 residues. CDR1 and CDR2 (germline): MDHEN, SYDVKM. Written as DNA, the CDR3 is TGTGCCGGCAGTCCCGACAGGGGGCTCAATCAGCCCCAGCATTTT. It codes for CAGSPDRGLNQPQHF.

By share of the sample, this clonotype is medium-sized. The chain carries TRBV27 and TRBJ2-3; 13 nucleotides line up with TRBD2. The V gene end was trimmed by 4 bases and the J gene end by 6 bases; junction bases not matched to a gene: 1. The CDR3 totals 14 residues. CDR1 is MNHEY, CDR2 SMNVEV, per germline (reference sequence). This chain's CDR3 is CASSWTSGGDTQYF. CDR3 coding DNA: TGTGCCAGCAGTTGGACTAGCGGGGGTGATACGCAGTATTTT.

This clonotype was detected many times. The gene calls are TRBV27 and TRBJ1-5; possible D gene TRBD1, 6 bases. The CDR3 runs 16 residues. Per the germline V gene, CDR1 is MNHEY and CDR2 is SMNVEV (reference sequence). Trimming took 2 bases from V and 0 from J, leaving 11 bases between them. The CDR3 sequence: CASSLIGQNSNQPQHF. CDR3 DNA: TGTGCCAGCAGTTTAATCGGACAGAATAGCAATCAGCCCCAGCATTTT.

This chain uses TRBV9 with TRBJ2-3, with 8 bases lining up with TRBD2. The CDR3 is made up of 13 amino acids. Germline CDR1 reads SGDLS; CDR2 reads YYNGEE. V lost 4 bases, J lost 6 bases, and 4 bases stayed unmatched. CDR3 amino acids: CASSSSGGDTQYF. The CDR3 coding sequence is TGTGCCAGCAGCTCCAGCGGGGGTGATACGCAGTATTTT. Combining the CDR3 with reference TRBV9 and TRBJ2-3 gives the whole variable domain DSGVTQTPKHLITATGQRVTLRCSPRSGDLSVYWYQQSLDQGLQFLIQYYNGEERAKGNILERFSAQQFPDLHSELNLSSLELGDSALYFCASSSSGGDTQYFGPGTRLTVL.

This clonotype was recorded at least ten times. The genes are TRBV27 and TRBJ2-7; the match to TRBD2 covers 10 bases. Germline V gene data show CDR1 as MNHEY and CDR2 as SMNVEV (reference sequence). This CDR3 has 14 residues. With 7 bases clipped from V and 3 bases from J, the junction kept 6 bases outside the gene matches. The CDR3 DNA sequence: TGTGCCAGCAAGCGGACTAGCGGTAACTACGAGCAGTACTTC. Its protein product is CASKRTSGNYEQYF.

CDR3 residues: CVSSPKDSYEQYF. The CDR3 DNA reads as TGTGTAAGCAGCCCCAAGGACAGCTACGAGCAGTACTTC. The rearrangement links TRBV16 to TRBJ2-7, with a possible D match to TRBD1 (6 bases). The germline V gene encodes CDR1 KGHSY and CDR2 FQNENV. The length of the CDR3 is 13 residues.

This clonotype was observed a few times. The chain recombines TRBV18 with TRBJ1-1; tentatively, D is TRBD1 (5 bases). Germline V gene data show CDR1 as KGHSH and CDR2 as LQKENI. This CDR3 has 12 residues. Trimming took 3 bases from V and 7 from J, leaving 9 bases between them. DNA of the CDR3: TGTGCCAGCTCACCGCTGGGGGGTGAAGCTTTCTTT. It is translated as CASSPLGGEAFF.

This clonotype was counted many times. CDR3 in DNA: TGTGCCAGCAGCCCTGGGTCCTACGAGCAGTACTTC. Translation gives CASSPGSYEQYF. The chain links TRBV7-8 to TRBJ2-7; D is uncertain. V was shortened by 5 bases and J by 1 base, with 6 bases between the two germline ends. Germline V gene data show CDR1 as SGHVS and CDR2 as FQNEAQ. The CDR3 contains 12 residues.

This clonotype has a count of ten or more. The chain couples TRBV6-1 to TRBJ2-5; 8 bases agree with TRBD1. Germline assignment: CDR1 MNHNS and CDR2 SASEGT. The J segment lost 4 bases and the V segment lost 7 bases, leaving 8 bases of the junction unmatched. CDR3 length equals 14 residues. The CDR3 reads CASKSGGGPETQYF. The DNA for the CDR3 is TGTGCCAGCAAATCAGGGGGCGGTCCAGAGACCCAGTACTTC.

Concerning this clonotype itself: A clone one base away is much larger, so this may be a read error. The chain carries TRBV6-2 or TRBV6-3 and TRBJ1-2; D not resolved. This CDR3 has 14 amino acids. Between the trimmed V and J ends, which lost 7 bases and 7 bases, there was a span of 19 bases. Germline lookup yields CDR1 MNHEY and CDR2 SVGEGT. CDR3 in DNA: TGTGCCAGCACTCCGGGAAAGGGCTTACGTGGCTACACCTTC. Its translation: CASTPGKGLRGYTF.

The V and J genes are TRBV6-1 and TRBJ1-5; TRBD1 matches 8 bases. Losses at the gene ends were 0 bases for V and 0 bases for J; bases not matched to a gene: 4. The CDR3 is 17 residues long. Germline V CDR1 and CDR2: MNHNS, SASEGT. CDR3 residues: CASSEAQGARSNQPQHF. CDR3 DNA sequence: TGTGCCAGCAGTGAAGCTCAGGGGGCGCGTAGCAATCAGCCCCAGCATTTT.

In its sample, this clonotype was seen a few times. V is TRBV4-1 and J is TRBJ2-7; D is ambiguous. The CDR3 length is 17 residues. Germline assignment: CDR1 MGHRA and CDR2 YSYEKL. V was clipped by 1 base and J by 0 bases, with 16 bases between them. The CDR3 coding sequence is TGCGCCAGCAGCCAAGGTCGTGATCCGGCTTCCTCCTACGAGCAGTACTTC. Translated: CASSQGRDPASSYEQYF.

V usage is TRBV2 and J usage is TRBJ2-7; 8 nucleotides align to TRBD2. In germline, CDR1 is SNHLY, CDR2 FYNNEI. V dropped 5 bases and J dropped 1; count of bases not matched to a gene: 7. This CDR3 region has 15 residues. CDR3 region: CASSRGGYTSYEQYF. CDR3 DNA: TGTGCCAGCAGTCGGGGGGGTTATACTTCCTACGAGCAGTACTTC.

This clonotype was recorded many times. The chain couples TRBV6-4 to TRBJ2-2; 7 bases fit TRBD2. The CDR3 runs to 15 residues. V lost 6 bases, J lost 5 bases, and 9 bases stayed unmatched. In germline, CDR1 is MRHNA, CDR2 SNTAGT. The CDR3 protein is CASSLDGRRTGELFF. The CDR3 DNA reads as TGTGCCAGCAGCCTTGACGGGAGGAGGACCGGGGAGCTGTTTTTT.

This clonotype was counted between two and nine times. CDR3 in amino acids: CAWSYRDRRSSREQFF. For the CDR3, the DNA is TGTGCCTGGAGTTACCGGGACAGGCGTTCTAGCAGGGAGCAGTTCTTC. The chain uses TRBV30 and TRBJ2-1; 8 bases are a match to TRBD1. This CDR3 comprises 16 residues. CDR1 and CDR2 from the germline V gene are GTSNPN and SVGIG (reference sequence). The junction had 16 bases not matched to a gene; V was cut back by 2 bases and J by 10 bases.

At least ten counts were recorded for this clonotype. The V and J genes are TRBV20-1 and TRBJ2-7, with D perhaps assigned TRBD1 or TRBD2 (7 bases each). Trimming stripped 3 bases from V and 5 bases from J, with 17 bases between. The CDR3 loop spans 14 amino acids. CDR1 and CDR2 (germline): DFQATT, SNEGSKA (reference sequence). CDR3 in DNA: TGCAGTGCTAGGGGACCAGGGGGGGGCGACGAGCAGTACTTC. Translating it yields CSARGPGGGDEQYF.